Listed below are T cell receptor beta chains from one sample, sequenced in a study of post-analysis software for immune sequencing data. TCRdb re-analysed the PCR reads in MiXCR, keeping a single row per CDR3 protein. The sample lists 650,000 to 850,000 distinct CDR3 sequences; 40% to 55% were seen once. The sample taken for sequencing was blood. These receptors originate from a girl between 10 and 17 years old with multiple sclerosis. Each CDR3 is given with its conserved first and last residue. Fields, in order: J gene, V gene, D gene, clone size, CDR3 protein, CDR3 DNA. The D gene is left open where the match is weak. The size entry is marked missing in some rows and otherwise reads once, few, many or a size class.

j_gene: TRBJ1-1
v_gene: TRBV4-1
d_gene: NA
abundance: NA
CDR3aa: CASSQGAHGPEAFF
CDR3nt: TGCGCCAGCAGCCAAGGAGCCCATGGCCCTGAAGCTTTCTTT

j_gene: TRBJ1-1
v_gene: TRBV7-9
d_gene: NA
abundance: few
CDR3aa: CASSSRQYTEAFF
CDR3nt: TGTGCCAGCAGCTCCCGACAGTACACTGAAGCTTTCTTT

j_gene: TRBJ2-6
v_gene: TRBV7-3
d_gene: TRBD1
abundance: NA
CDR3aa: CASSLTDRGRANVLTF
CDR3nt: TGTGCCAGCAGCTTAACCGACAGGGGTAGGGCCAACGTCCTGACTTTC

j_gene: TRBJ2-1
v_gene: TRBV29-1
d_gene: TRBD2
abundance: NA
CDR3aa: CSVHRLAGNDEQFF
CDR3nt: TGCAGCGTTCACCGACTAGCGGGCAACGATGAGCAGTTCTTC

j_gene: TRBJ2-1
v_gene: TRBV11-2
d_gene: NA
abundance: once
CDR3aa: CASSTRVGANNEQFF
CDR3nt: TGTGCCAGCAGCACCAGGGTGGGCGCGAACAATGAGCAGTTCTTC

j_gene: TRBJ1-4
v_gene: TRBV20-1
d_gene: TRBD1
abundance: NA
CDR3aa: CSAVLGQGPSANEKLFF
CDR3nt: TGCAGTGCTGTCCTTGGACAGGGCCCAAGCGCCAATGAAAAACTGTTTTTT

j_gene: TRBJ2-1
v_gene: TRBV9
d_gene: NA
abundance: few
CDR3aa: CASSAQGSEQFF
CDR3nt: TGTGCCAGCAGCGCCCAAGGGAGTGAGCAGTTCTTC

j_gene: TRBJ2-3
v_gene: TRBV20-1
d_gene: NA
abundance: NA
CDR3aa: CSAREGLGGLFADTQYF
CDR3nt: TGCAGTGCTAGAGAGGGACTCGGAGGTCTGTTCGCAGATACGCAGTATTTT

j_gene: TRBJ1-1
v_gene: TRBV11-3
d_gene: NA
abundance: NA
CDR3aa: CASSSRRVEAFF
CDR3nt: TGTGCCAGCAGTTCCCGGCGCGTTGAAGCTTTCTTT

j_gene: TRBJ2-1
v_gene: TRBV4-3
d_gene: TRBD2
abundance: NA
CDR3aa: CASSQEVAGLANNEQFF
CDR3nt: TGCGCCAGCAGCCAAGAAGTGGCGGGACTAGCGAACAATGAGCAGTTCTTC

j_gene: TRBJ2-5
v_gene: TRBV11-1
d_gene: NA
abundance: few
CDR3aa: CASSLFSETQYF
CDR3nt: TGTGCCAGCAGCTTATTCTCCGAGACCCAGTACTTC

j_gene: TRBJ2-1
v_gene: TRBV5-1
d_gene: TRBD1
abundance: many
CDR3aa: CASRPGQAYNEQFF
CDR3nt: TGCGCCAGCCGTCCGGGACAGGCCTACAATGAGCAGTTCTTC

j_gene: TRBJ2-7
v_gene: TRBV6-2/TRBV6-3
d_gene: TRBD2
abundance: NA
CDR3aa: CATTYEREFYEQYF
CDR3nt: TGTGCCACCACTTATGAGCGGGAGTTCTACGAGCAGTACTTC

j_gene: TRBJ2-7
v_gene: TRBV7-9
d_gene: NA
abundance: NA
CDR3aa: CASSQGKGKTYEQYF
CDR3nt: TGTGCCAGCAGCCAGGGCAAGGGGAAAACCTACGAGCAGTACTTC

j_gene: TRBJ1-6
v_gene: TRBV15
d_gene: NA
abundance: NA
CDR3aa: CATSREQSSYNSPLHF
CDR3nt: TGTGCCACCAGCAGAGAACAAAGCTCCTATAATTCACCCCTCCACTTT

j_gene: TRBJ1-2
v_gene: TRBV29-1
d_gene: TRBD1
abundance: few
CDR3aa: CSVERGGSNYGYTF
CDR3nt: TGCAGCGTTGAAAGAGGGGGCAGCAACTATGGCTACACCTTC

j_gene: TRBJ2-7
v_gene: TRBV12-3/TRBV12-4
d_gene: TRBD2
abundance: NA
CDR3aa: CASSLAGASEQYF
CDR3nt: TGTGCCAGCAGTTTGGCGGGAGCCTCCGAGCAGTACTTC

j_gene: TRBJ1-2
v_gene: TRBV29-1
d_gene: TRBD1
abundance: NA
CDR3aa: CGVGTVYGYTF
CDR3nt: TGCGGCGTAGGGACAGTTTATGGCTACACCTTC

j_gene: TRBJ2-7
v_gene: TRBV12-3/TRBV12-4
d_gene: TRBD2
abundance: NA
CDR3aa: CASMGLAQNEQYF
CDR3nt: TGTGCCAGCATGGGACTAGCGCAAAATGAGCAGTACTTC

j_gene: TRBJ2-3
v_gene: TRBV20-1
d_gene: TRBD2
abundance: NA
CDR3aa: CSARAIRSGMSTDTQYF
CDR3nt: TGCAGTGCTAGAGCCATCCGAAGCGGGATGAGCACAGATACGCAGTATTTT

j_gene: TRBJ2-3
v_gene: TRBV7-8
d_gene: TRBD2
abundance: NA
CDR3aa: CASIPSGSVTDTQYF
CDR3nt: TGTGCCAGCATCCCTAGCGGGAGTGTCACAGATACGCAGTATTTT

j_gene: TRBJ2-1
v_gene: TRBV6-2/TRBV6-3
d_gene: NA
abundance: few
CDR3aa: CASSPSRFSSYNEQFF
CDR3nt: TGTGCCAGCAGCCCTTCTAGGTTCAGCTCCTACAATGAGCAGTTCTTC

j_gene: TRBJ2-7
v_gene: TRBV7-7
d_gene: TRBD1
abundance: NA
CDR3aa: CASSLEGTGGYEQYF
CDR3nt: TGTGCTAGCAGCTTAGAAGGGACAGGGGGCTACGAGCAGTACTTC

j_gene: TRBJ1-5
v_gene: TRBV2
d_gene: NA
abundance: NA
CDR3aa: CASQQGVGQPQHF
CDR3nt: TGTGCCAGCCAACAGGGAGTGGGGCAGCCCCAGCATTTT

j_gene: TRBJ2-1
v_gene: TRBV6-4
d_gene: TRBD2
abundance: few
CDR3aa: CASSPQGGSGVSYNEQFF
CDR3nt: TGTGCCAGCAGTCCCCAGGGCGGGAGTGGGGTCTCCTACAATGAGCAGTTCTTC

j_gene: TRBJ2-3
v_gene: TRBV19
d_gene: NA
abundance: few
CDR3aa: CASSSRGIGTDTQYF
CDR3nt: TGTGCCAGTAGTAGCCGCGGAATCGGCACAGATACGCAGTATTTT

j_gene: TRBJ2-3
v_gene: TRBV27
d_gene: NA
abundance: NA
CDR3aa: CASSLLAGSDTQYF
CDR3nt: TGTGCCAGCAGTTTACTAGCAGGCTCAGATACGCAGTATTTT

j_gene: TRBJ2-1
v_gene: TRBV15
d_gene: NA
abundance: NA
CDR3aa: CATSRDSGDEQFF
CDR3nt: TGTGCCACCAGCAGGGATTCGGGGGATGAGCAGTTCTTC

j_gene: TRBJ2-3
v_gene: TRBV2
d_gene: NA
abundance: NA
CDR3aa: CASRAGANRDTDTQYF
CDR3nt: TGTGCCAGCAGGGCTGGCGCAAACAGGGACACAGATACGCAGTATTTT

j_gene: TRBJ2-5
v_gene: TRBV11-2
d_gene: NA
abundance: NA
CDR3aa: CASSPRTATRYQETQYF
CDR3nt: TGTGCCAGCAGTCCGCGTACGGCGACTAGGTACCAAGAGACCCAGTACTTC

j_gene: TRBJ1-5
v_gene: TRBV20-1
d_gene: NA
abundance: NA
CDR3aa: CSAREDSNQPQHF
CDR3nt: TGCAGTGCTAGAGAGGACAGCAATCAGCCCCAGCATTTT

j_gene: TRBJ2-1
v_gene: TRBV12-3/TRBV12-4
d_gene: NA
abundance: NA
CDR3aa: CASSLHGNEQFF
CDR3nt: TGTGCCAGCAGTTTACATGGGAATGAGCAGTTCTTC

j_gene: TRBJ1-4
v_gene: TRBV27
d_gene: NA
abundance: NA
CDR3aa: CASRPREKLFF
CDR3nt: TGTGCCAGCAGACCCCGTGAAAAACTGTTTTTT

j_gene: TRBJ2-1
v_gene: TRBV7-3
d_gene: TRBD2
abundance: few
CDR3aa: CASSPVGTTDNEQFF
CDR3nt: TGTGCCAGCAGCCCGGTAGGGACTACTGACAATGAGCAGTTCTTC

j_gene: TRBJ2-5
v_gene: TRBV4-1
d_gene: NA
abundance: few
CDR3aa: CASSQGRLGRVQETQYF
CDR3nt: TGCGCCAGCAGCCAAGGACGGCTGGGCAGGGTCCAAGAGACCCAGTACTTC

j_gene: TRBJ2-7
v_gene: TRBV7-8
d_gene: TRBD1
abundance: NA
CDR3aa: CASSLPKGASSSYEQYF
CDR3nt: TGTGCCAGCAGCTTGCCGAAGGGGGCCTCTAGCTCCTACGAGCAGTACTTC

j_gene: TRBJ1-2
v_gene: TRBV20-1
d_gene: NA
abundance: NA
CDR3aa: CSAPGSNFNYGYTF
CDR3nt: TGCAGTGCCCCGGGGTCGAACTTTAACTATGGCTACACCTTC

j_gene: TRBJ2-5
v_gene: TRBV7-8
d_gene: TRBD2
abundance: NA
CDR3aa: CASSTLAGGETQYF
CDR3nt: TGTGCCAGCAGCACTTTAGCGGGAGGAGAGACCCAGTACTTC

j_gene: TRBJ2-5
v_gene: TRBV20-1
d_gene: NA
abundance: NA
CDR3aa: CSAPRFETIQETQYF
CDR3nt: TGCAGTGCCCCCCGGTTCGAGACCATACAAGAGACCCAGTACTTC

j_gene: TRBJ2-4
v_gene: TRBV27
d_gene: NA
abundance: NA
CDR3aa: CASSLSWDKNIQYF
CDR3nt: TGTGCCAGCAGCCTTTCATGGGACAAAAACATTCAGTACTTC

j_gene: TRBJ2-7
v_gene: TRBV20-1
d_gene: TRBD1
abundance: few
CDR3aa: CSARRTGGTYEQYF
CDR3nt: TGCAGTGCTAGACGGACAGGGGGGACCTACGAGCAGTACTTC

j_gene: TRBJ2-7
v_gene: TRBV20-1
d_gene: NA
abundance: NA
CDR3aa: CSARDPLVGYEQYF
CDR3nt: TGCAGTGCTAGAGACCCCCTGGTAGGATACGAGCAGTACTTC

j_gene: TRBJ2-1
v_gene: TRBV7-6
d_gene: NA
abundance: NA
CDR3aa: CASSQDGWSSYNEQFF
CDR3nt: TGTGCCAGCAGCCAAGACGGGTGGAGCTCCTACAATGAGCAGTTCTTC

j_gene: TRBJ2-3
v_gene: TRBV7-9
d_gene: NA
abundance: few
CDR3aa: CASSPVGGLFSTDTQYF
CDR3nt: TGTGCCAGCAGCCCCGTTGGCGGCCTGTTCAGCACAGATACGCAGTATTTT

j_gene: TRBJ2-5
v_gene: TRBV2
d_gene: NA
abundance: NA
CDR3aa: CASSANPRETQYF
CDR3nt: TGTGCCAGCAGTGCTAACCCCCGGGAGACCCAGTACTTC

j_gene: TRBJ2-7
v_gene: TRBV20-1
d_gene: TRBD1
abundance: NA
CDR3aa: CSARDEAGGNYEQYF
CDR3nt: TGCAGTGCTAGAGATGAGGCAGGGGGAAACTACGAGCAGTACTTC

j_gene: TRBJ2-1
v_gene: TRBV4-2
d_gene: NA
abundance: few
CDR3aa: CASSQGLPSYNEQFF
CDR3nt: TGTGCCAGCAGCCAGGGTCTTCCTTCCTACAATGAGCAGTTCTTC

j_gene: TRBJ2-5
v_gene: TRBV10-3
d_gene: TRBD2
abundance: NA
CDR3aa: CAISRDREEVETQYF
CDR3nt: TGTGCCATCAGTCGGGACCGGGAGGAGGTAGAGACCCAGTACTTC

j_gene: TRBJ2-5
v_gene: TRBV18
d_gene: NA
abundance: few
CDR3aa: CASSPRVGNGETQYF
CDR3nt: TGTGCCAGCTCACCTCGAGTGGGAAATGGGGAGACCCAGTACTTC

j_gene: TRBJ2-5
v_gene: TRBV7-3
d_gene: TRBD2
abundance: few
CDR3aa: CASSPTLGGQETQYF
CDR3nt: TGTGCCAGCAGCCCCACCCTGGGGGGGCAAGAGACCCAGTACTTC

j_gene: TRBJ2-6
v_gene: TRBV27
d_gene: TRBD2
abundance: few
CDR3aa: CASSPGLAGVLAGANVLTF
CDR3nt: TGTGCCAGCAGTCCGGGACTAGCGGGAGTCTTGGCTGGGGCCAACGTCCTGACTTTC